What follows are 5 T cell receptor beta chains derived from one specimen sequenced in a study of T cell responses to AZD1222 COVID-19 vaccine. Produced via immunoSEQ multiplex PCR; TCRdb's table is partial and in-frame only. The sample includes 110,000 to 150,000 clones, about 94% of them seen just once. Sequenced here: peripheral blood, sampled on day 0 of AZD1222 vaccination. These receptors all come from an adult in good health.

The rearrangement uses TRBV29-1 and TRBJ1-1, with D possibly being TRBD1 (5 bases). Trimming shortened V by 3 bases and J by 5 bases, and 16 bases separated the two germline ends. The CDR3 runs 14 residues. Germline values: CDR1 SQVTM, CDR2 ANQGSEA. The CDR3 coding sequence is TGCAGCGTTGACCGAAGGGCAGGGAGTACTGAAGCTTTCTTT. Amino acid sequence: CSVDRRAGSTEAFF.

The J gene is TRBJ1-4, the V gene TRBV3-1 (or the pseudogene TRBV3-2); TRBD1 matches at 7 bases. The V gene end was trimmed by 4 bases and the J gene end by 8 bases; junction bases not matched to a gene: 7. There are 14 residues in the CDR3. Germline V lookup: CDR1 LGHDT, CDR2 YNNKEL (reference sequence). Written as DNA, the CDR3 is TGTGCCAGCAGCCCCCGACAGGGAAACGAAAAACTGTTTTTT. Translation gives CASSPRQGNEKLFF.

This chain joins TRBV10-3 and TRBJ1-1; 8 nucleotides agree with TRBD1. The trim removed 3 bases at V and 1 base at J, leaving 7 bases unmatched. The germline V gene has CDR1 ENHRY and CDR2 SYGVKD. The length of the CDR3 is 16 residues. The CDR3, as DNA: TGTGCCATCAGTGAAGCCAGGGGGCACCCGAACACTGAAGCTTTCTTT. Protein sequence: CAISEARGHPNTEAFF.

The V gene is TRBV19, the J gene TRBJ1-2; no clear D gene. V was trimmed by 3 bases and J by 8 bases, leaving 16 bases between them. This CDR3 region has 14 residues. The germline gives CDR1 LNHDA, CDR2 SQIVND (reference sequence). DNA of the CDR3: TGTGCCAGTAGTATCCGCGGGGTACGGGAGGGCTACACCTTC. It is translated as CASSIRGVREGYTF.

The chain combines TRBV10-3 with TRBJ1-2, with 8 bases matching TRBD1. CDR1 and CDR2 (germline): ENHRY, SYGVKD. The CDR3 loop spans 15 amino acids. V lost 0 bases and J lost 8; bases outside the gene matches: 8. Here the CDR3 reads CAISESIQGEGGYTF. The CDR3 coding sequence is TGTGCCATCAGTGAGTCGATACAGGGGGAAGGGGGCTACACCTTC.